This is a list of T cell receptor beta chains from one sample in a study of cytomegalovirus exposure and HLA in healthy donors. The protocol was immunoSEQ multiplex PCR, while the TCRdb copy is restricted to in-frame clones and leaves out a portion. The sample consists of roughly 200,000 clones, roughly 85% of them appearing once. The sample taken for sequencing was PBMCs. The receptor source for this set is a woman between 45 and 65 years old in good health and CMV-seronegative. The CDR3 runs from the conserved cysteine through the conserved F or W.

TRBJ2-1 TRBV18 CASSPSSSEQFF
TRBJ2-7 TRBV10-3 CAIGSPRGLYEQYF
TRBJ2-3 TRBV20-1 CSARPRGEQYF
TRBJ1-5 TRBV30 CAWSVQGKLRRAPQHF
TRBJ1-2 TRBV27 CASSLTGDGYTF
TRBJ1-1 TRBV5-1 CASRKDWAEAFF
TRBJ2-7 TRBV7-2 CASSPYYEVASYEQYF
TRBJ2-7 TRBV6-1 CASTLRVRGYEQYF
TRBJ1-2 TRBV5-1 CASSLGQGANGYTF
TRBJ2-1 TRBV29-1 CSVERQGFYNEQFF
TRBJ2-4 TRBV5-1 CASSLDRVGKNIQYF
TRBJ1-1 TRBV5-6 CASSEYKIVGVNTEAFF
TRBJ1-2 TRBV5-6 CASSNRQGGPHGYTF
TRBJ1-1 TRBV2 CASSEITQNTEAFF
TRBJ2-1 TRBV28 CASSPRVRYNEQFF
TRBJ1-5 TRBV27 CASSPGTGLVNQPQHF
TRBJ2-1 TRBV5-8 CASSFTSLEQFF
TRBJ2-1 TRBV7-2 CASSLLAIGYNEQFF
TRBJ2-2 TRBV4-1 CASSQDREASGTGELFF
TRBJ2-7 TRBV20-1 CSAYRAREQYF
TRBJ2-5 TRBV30 CAWGPGLAGMKTQYF
TRBJ1-1 TRBV11-2 CASSFSWGGNTEAFF
TRBJ1-2 TRBV4-1 CASSQPGQAIYGYTF
TRBJ1-1 TRBV28 CASSFITPSTEAFF
TRBJ2-7 TRBV7-2 CASSKTNGLILTEQYF
TRBJ2-5 TRBV11-2 CASSPTTPAETQYF
TRBJ1-1 TRBV30 CAWKDETPRGNTEAFF
TRBJ2-7 TRBV14 CASSHAGAQYYEQYF
TRBJ1-4 TRBV15 CATSSFAGDNEKLFF
TRBJ2-1 TRBV19 CASREGLAGDSEQFF
TRBJ1-2 TRBV13 CASSSPGQGGYTF
TRBJ2-7 TRBV5-8 CASSLRDRGSYEQYF